This T cell receptor (beta chain) was sequenced during a study of T cell repertoires in cytomegalovirus infection. Study-wide context: CMV epitopes used comprised recently identified HLA-C-restricted ones and well-studied HLA-B-restricted ones.

Study results and limitations: Of the TCR beta families, the public ones yielded a cumulative frequency that identified carriers of CMV plus the relevant HLA.

This clonotype was counted between two and nine times. The antigen is not known. The V gene end was trimmed by 6 bases and the J gene end by 4 bases; junction bases not matched to a gene: 11. Germline V gene data show CDR1 as KGHDR and CDR2 as SFDVKD. The CDR3 totals 16 residues. TCRdb fed the reads into MiXCR, producing one record per CDR3 protein. The sample carries under 350,000 distinct CDR3 sequences, roughly 21% recorded once. The rearrangement uses TRBV24-1 and TRBJ2-5; TRBD1 agrees at 9 bases. This sequence originates from a human donor in good health (CMV status not recorded). Some clones in this sample may be carry-over from other donors' samples. Sequencing used cultured PBMCs, obtained from culture after CMV antigen stimulation. DNA of the CDR3: TGTGCCACCAGTTTCTCCTTAGGGACAGGGCCAGAGACCCAGTACTTC. Its translation is CATSFSLGTGPETQYF.